This T cell receptor beta chain stems from a study of T cell responses to AZD1222 COVID-19 vaccine. Background on the study: Pooled together were second doses at about 4 or about 12 weeks. Study-level findings and limits: A rise in Spike-specific TCR breadth and depth followed two AZD1222 doses. Nearly half of spike-specific TCRs reportedly go after variant regions that carry no mutations.

Libraries were prepared by immunoSEQ multiplex PCR; TCRdb keeps only in-frame clonotypes and omits some of them. The sample gives around 260,000 clones, more than 85% of which show up once; around 0.5% is in the top ten. Trimming cost V 2 bases and J 5 bases, with 9 bases left between them. Germline V gives CDR1 SNHLY, CDR2 FYNNEI. The length of the CDR3 is 13 residues. As regards this clone: Its antigen remains unidentified.

The sequence was obtained from an adult in good health. V gene TRBV2 combines with J gene TRBJ1-1, with a tentative D call TRBD1 (6 bases). Sequencing used peripheral blood, obtained on day 0 of AZD1222 vaccination. CDR3 DNA: TGTGCCAGCAGTGAATCACAGGGTACTGAAGCTTTCTTT. The encoded protein is CASSESQGTEAFF.